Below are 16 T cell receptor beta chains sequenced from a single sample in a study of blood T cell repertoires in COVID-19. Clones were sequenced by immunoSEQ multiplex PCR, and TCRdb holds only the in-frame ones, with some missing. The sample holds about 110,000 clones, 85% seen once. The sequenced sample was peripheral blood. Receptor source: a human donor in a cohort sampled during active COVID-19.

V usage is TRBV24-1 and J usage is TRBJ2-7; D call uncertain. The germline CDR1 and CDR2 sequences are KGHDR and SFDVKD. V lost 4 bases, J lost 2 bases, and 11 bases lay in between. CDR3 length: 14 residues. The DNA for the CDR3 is TGTGCCACCAGTGACTCCGACGGAGCCTACGAGCAGTACTTC. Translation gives CATSDSDGAYEQYF.

The CDR3 DNA is TGTGCCAGCGGGAGCGGGGGCCACATATACAATGAGCAGTTCTTC. Translated: CASGSGGHIYNEQFF. This chain links TRBV7-2 with TRBJ2-1, with TRBD2 matching 8 bases. V shed 8 bases and J 4 bases; nucleotides not matched to a gene: 10. The CDR3 contains 15 residues. From germline, CDR1 is SGHTA and CDR2 FQGNSA. The full variable domain, its missing parts supplied by reference TRBV7-2 and TRBJ2-1, is GAGVSQSPSNKVTEKGKDVELRCDPISGHTALYWYRQSLGQGLEFLIYFQGNSAPDKSGLPSDRFSAERTGGSVSTLTIQRTQQEDSAVYLCASGSGGHIYNEQFFGPGTRLTVL.

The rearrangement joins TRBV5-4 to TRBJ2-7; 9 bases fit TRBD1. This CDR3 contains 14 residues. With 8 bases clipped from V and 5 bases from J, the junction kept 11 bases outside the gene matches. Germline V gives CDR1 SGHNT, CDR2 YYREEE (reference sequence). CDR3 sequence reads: CASAGDRDLHEQYF. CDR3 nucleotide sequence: TGTGCCAGTGCGGGGGACAGGGATCTCCACGAGCAGTACTTC.

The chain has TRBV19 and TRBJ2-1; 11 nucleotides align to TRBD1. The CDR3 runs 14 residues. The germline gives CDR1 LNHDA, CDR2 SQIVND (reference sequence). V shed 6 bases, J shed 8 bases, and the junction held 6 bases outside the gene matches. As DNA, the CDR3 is TGTGCCAGTAGGGACAGGGGGCGCAGGGATGAGCAGTTCTTC. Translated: CASRDRGRRDEQFF.

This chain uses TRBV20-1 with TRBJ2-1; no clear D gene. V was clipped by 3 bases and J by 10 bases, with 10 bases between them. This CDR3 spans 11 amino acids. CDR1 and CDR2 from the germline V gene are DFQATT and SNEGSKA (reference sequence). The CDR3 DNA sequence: TGCAGTGCTAGCGGTTGGTCCGAGCAGTTCTTC. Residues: CSASGWSEQFF.

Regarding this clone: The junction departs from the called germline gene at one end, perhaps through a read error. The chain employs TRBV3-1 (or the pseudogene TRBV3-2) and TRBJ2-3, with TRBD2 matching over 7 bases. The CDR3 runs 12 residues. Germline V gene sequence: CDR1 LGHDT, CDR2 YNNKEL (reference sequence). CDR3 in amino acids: CASSPGGDTQYF. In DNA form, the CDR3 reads TGTGCCAGTAGCCCGGGAGGAGATACGCAGTATTTT.

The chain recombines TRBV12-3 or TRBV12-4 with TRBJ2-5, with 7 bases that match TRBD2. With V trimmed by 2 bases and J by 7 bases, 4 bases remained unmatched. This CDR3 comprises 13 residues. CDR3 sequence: CASSLSLAVTQYF. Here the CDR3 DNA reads TGTGCCAGCAGTTTATCGCTAGCGGTGACCCAGTACTTC.

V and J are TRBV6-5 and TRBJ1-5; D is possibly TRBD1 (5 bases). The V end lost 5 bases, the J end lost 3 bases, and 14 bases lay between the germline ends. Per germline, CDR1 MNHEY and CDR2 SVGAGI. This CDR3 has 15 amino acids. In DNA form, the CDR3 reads TGTGCCAGCAGTCCTACAGGCCTCTCCAATCAGCCCCAGCATTTT. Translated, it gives CASSPTGLSNQPQHF.

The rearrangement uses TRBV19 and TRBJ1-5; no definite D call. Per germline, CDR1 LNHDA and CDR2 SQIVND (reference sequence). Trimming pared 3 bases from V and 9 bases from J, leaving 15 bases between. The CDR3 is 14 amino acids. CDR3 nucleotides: TGTGCCAGTAGTATTACCGAGGGTACGCGGCCCCAGCATTTT. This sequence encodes CASSITEGTRPQHF.

The CDR3 region is CSAATDTYYGYTF. CDR3 nucleotide sequence: TGCAGCGCCGCTACGGACACATACTATGGCTACACCTTC. This chain connects TRBV29-1 to TRBJ1-2, with TRBD1 as a possible D gene (5 bases). Germline values: CDR1 SQVTM, CDR2 ANQGSEA. Trimming removed 7 bases at V and 3 bases at J, with 15 bases between. This CDR3 contains 13 residues.

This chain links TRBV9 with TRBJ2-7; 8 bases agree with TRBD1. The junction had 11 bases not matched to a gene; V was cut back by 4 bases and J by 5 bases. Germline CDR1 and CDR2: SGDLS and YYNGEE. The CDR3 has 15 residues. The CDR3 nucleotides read TGTGCCAGCAGCAAAGGGACAGGCGTGATCGACGAGCAGTACTTC. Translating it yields CASSKGTGVIDEQYF.

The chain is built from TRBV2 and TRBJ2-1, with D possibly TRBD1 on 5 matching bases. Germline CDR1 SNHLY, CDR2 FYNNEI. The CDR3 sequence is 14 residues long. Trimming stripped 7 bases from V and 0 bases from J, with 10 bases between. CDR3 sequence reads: CASNQGSSYNEQFF. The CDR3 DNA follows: TGTGCCAGCAATCAGGGAAGCTCCTACAATGAGCAGTTCTTC.

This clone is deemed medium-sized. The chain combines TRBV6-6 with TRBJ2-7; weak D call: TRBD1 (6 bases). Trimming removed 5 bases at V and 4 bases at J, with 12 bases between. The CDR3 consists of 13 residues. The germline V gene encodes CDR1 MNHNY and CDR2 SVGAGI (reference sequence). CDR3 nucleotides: TGTGCCAGCAGTGCACAGGGAGCATACGAGCAGTACTTC. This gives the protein CASSAQGAYEQYF.

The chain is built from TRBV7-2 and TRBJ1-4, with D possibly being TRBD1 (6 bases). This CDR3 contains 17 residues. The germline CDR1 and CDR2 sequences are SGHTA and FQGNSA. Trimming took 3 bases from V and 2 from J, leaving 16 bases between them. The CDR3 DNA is TGTGCCAGCAGCTTTCAATTTCAGGGGCCGACTAATGAAAAACTGTTTTTT. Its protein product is CASSFQFQGPTNEKLFF.

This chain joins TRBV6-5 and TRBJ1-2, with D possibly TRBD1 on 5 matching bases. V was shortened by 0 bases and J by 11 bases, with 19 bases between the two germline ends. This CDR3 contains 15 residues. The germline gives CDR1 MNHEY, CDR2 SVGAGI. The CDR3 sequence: CASSYSKRRVERYTF. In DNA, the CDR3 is TGTGCCAGCAGTTACTCTAAGCGCAGGGTCGAACGTTACACCTTC.

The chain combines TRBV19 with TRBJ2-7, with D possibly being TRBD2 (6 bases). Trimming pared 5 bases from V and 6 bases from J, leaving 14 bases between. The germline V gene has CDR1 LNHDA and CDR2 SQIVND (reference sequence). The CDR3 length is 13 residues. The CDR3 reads CASSSGGWSEQYF. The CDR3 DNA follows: TGTGCCAGTAGTTCAGGAGGGTGGAGCGAGCAGTACTTC.